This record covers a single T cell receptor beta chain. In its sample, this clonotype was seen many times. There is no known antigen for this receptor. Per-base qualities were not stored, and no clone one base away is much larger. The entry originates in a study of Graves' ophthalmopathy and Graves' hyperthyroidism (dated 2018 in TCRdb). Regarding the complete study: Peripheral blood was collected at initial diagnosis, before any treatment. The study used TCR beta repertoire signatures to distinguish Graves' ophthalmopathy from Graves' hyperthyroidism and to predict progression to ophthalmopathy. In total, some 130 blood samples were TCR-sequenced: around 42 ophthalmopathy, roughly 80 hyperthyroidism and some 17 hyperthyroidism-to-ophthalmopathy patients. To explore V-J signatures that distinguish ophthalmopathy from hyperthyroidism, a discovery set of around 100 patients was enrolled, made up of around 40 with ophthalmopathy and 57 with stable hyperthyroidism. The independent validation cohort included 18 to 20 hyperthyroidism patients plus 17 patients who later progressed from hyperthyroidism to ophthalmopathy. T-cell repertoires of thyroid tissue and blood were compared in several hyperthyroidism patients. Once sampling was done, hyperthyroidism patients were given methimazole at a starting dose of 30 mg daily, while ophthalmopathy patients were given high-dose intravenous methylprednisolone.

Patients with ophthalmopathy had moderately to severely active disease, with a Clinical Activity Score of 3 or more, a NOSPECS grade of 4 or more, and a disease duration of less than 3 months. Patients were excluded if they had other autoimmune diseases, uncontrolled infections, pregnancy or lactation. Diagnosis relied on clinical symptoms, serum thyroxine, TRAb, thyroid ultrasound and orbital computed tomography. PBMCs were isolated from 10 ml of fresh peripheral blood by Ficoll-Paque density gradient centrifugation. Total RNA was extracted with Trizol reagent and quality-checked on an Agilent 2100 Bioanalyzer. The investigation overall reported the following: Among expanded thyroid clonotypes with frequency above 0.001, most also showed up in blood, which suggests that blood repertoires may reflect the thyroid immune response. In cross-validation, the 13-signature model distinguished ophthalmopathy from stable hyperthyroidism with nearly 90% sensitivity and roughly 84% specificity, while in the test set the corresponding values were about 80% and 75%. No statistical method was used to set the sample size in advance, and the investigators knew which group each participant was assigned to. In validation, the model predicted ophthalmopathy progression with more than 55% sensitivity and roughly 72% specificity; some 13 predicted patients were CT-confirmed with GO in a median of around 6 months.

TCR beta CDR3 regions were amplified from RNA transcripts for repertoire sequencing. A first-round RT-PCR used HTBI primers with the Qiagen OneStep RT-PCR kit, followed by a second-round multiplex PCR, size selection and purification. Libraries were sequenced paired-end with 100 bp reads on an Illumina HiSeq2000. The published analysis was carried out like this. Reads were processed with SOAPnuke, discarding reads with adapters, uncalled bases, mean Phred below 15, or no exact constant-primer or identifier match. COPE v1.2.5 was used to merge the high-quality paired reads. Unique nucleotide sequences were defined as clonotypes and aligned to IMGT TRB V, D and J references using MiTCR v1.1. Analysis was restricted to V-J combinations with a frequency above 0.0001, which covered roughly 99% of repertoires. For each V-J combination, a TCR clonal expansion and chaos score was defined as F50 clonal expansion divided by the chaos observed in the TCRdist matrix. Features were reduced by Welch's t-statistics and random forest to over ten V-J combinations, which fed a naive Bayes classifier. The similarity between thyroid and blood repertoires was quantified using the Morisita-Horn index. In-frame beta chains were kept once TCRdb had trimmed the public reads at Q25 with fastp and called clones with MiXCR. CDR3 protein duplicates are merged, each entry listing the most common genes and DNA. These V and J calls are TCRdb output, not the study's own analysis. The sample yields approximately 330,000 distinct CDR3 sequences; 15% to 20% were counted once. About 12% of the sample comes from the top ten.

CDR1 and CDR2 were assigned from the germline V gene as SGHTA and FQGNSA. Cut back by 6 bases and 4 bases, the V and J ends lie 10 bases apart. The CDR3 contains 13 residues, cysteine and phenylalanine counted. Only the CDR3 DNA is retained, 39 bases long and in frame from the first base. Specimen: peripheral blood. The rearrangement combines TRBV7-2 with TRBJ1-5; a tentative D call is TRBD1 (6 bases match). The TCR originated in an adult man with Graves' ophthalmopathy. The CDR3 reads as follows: CASRLQGNQPQHF. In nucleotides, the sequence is TGTGCCAGCAGGTTACAGGGAAATCAGCCCCAGCATTTT.